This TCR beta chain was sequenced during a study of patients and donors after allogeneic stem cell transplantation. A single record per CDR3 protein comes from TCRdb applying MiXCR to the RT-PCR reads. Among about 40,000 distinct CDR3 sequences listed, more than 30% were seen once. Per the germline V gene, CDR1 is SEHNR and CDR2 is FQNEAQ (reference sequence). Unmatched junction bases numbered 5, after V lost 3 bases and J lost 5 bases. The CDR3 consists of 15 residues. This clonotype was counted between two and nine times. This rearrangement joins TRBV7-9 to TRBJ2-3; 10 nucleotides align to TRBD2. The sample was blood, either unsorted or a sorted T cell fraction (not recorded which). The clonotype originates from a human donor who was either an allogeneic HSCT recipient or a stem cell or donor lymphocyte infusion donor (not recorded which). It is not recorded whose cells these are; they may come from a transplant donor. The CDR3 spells CASSFLAGVIDTQYF. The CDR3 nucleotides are TGTGCCAGCAGCTTTCTAGCGGGAGTAATAGATACGCAGTATTTT.